This T cell receptor beta chain was sequenced in a study of cytomegalovirus exposure and HLA in healthy donors. Study background: Earlier work reported about 110 million unique TCR beta sequences from some 180 million T cells.

Study observations and caveats: Some V segments, including TRBV6-2 and TRBV6-3, were excluded as indistinguishable. There were reportedly fewer N-insertions in an Asian-associated ancestry cluster than the approximately 600-donor mean, in a later analysis.

The PCR used 60 Vbeta and 13 Jbeta primers. Assay: immunoSEQ multiplex PCR; the TCRdb copy retains only in-frame clones and omits some. The profile shows 150,000 or so clones, about 85% of them singletons. This CDR3 contains 15 residues. The germline gives CDR1 SGDLS, CDR2 YYNGEE. Germline trimming cut 3 bases from V and 4 bases from J; bases unmatched to any gene: 7. Of note for this clone: What it recognizes is unknown.

The origin of this receptor is a man younger than 40 in good health and CMV-seropositive. Sequencing was carried out using PBMCs. V and J are TRBV9 and TRBJ1-3; 7 nucleotides match TRBD1. The CDR3 coding sequence is TGTGCCAGCAGCGCTTCCGGGACAGAAGGAAACACCATATATTTT. As protein: CASSASGTEGNTIYF. Based on the CDR3 plus reference TRBV9 and TRBJ1-3, the full variable domain is DSGVTQTPKHLITATGQRVTLRCSPRSGDLSVYWYQQSLDQGLQFLIQYYNGEERAKGNILERFSAQQFPDLHSELNLSSLELGDSALYFCASSASGTEGNTIYFGEGSWLTVV.